This T cell receptor beta chain was sequenced for a study of neurological immune-mediated disorders. With 6 bases removed from V and 0 bases from J, the gap between germline ends came to 6 bases. CDR1 DFQATT and CDR2 SNEGSKA come from the germline V gene (reference sequence). The CDR3 consists of 11 residues. TCRdb analysed the 5' RACE reads with MiXCR anew, one entry per CDR3 protein. The table lists just over 95,000 distinct CDR3 sequences, around 3.4% of them singletons, with around 5.5% in the top ten. Unsorted libraries came from 2 million PBMCs stored at -80 °C. The V call is TRBV20-1, the J call TRBJ2-7; no clear D. This TCR was sampled from a woman aged 18-29 years with multiple sclerosis. Sequencing was performed on PBMCs. CDR3 region: CSALHSYEQYF. CDR3 DNA sequence: TGCAGTGCCCTTCACTCCTACGAGCAGTACTTC.